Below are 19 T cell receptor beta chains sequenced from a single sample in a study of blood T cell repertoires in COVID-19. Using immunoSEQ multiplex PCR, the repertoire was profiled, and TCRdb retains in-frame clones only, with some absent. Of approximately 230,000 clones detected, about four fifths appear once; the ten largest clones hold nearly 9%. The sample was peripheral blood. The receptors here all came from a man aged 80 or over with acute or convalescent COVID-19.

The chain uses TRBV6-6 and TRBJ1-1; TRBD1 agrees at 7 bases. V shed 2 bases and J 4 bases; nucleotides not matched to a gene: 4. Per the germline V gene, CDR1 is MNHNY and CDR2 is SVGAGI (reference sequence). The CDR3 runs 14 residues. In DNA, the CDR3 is TGTGCCAGCAGTTACGTGGGACAGAGCACTGAAGCTTTCTTT. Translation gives CASSYVGQSTEAFF.

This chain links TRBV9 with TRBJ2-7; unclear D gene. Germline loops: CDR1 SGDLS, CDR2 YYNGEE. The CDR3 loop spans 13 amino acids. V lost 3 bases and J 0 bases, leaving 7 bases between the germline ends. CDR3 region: CASSGIDSYEQYF. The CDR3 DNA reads TGTGCCAGCAGCGGTATAGACTCCTACGAGCAGTACTTC.

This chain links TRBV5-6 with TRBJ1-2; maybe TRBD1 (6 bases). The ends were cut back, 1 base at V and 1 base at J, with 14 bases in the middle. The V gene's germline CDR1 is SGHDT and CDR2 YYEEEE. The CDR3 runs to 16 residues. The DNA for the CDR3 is TGTGCCAGCAGCTTGACAGGGTCCTATAGTAACTATGGCTACACCTTC. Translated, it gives CASSLTGSYSNYGYTF.

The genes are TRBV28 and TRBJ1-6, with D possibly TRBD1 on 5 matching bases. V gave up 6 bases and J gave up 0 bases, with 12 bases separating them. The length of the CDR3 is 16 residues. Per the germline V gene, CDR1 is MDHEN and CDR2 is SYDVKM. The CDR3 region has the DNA TGTGCCAGCAGGCTTAATAGGGGCTCCTATAATTCACCCCTCCACTTT. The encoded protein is CASRLNRGSYNSPLHF.

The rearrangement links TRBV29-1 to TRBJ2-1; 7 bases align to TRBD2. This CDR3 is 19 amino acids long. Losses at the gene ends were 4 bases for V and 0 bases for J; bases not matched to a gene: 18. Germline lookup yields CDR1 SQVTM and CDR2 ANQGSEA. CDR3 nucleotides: TGCAGCGTTGTCAGGTCGGAGAGGGAGGGTTCTGGCTCCTACAATGAGCAGTTCTTC. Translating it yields CSVVRSEREGSGSYNEQFF.

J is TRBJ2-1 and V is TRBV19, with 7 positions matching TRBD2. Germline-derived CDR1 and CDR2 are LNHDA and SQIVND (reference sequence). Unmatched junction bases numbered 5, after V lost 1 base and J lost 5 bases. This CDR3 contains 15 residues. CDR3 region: CASSIAGGFNNEQFF. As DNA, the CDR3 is TGTGCCAGTAGTATAGCGGGGGGTTTCAACAATGAGCAGTTCTTC.

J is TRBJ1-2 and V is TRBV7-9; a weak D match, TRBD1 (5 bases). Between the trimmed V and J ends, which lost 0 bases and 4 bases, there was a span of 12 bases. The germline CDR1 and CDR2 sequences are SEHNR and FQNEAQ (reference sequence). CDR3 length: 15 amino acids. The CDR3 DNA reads TGTGCCAGCAGCTTAGCGGGGGGAGTGCCCTATGGCTACACCTTC. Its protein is CASSLAGGVPYGYTF.

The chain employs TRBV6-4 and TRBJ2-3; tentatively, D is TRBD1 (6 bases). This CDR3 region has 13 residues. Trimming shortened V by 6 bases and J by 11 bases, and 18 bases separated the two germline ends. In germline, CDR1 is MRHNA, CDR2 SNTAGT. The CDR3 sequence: CASSLVQGQEQYF. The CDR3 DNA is TGTGCCAGCAGCTTGGTACAGGGTCAGGAGCAGTATTTT.

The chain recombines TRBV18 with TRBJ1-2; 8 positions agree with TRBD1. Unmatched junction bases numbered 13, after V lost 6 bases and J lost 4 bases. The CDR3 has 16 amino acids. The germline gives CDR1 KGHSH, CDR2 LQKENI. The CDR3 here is CASSLNRDRNTYGYTF. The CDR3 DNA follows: TGTGCCAGCTCCCTAAATCGGGACAGGAATACCTATGGCTACACCTTC.

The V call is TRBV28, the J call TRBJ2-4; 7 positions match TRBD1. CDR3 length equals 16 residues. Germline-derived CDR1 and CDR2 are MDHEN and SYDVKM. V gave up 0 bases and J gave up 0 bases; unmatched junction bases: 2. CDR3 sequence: CASSLWTGSAKNIQYF. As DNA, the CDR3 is TGTGCCAGCAGTTTATGGACAGGGTCAGCCAAAAACATTCAGTACTTC.

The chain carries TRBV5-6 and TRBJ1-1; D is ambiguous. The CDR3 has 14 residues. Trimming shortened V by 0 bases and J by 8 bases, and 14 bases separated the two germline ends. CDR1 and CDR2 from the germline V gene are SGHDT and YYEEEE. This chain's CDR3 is CASSLAPYGGEAFF. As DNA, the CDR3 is TGTGCCAGCAGCTTGGCCCCGTACGGAGGCGAAGCTTTCTTT.

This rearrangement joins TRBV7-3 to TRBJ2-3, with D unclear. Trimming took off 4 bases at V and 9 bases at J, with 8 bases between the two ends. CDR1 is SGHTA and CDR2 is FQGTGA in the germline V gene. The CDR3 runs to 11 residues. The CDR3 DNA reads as TGTGCCAGCAGCTCCCGAGGCACGCAGTATTTT. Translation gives CASSSRGTQYF.

DNA for the CDR3: TGTGCCAGCAGCTTAGCTCTAGCGGGAGGCAATGAGCAGTTCTTC. Encoded protein: CASSLALAGGNEQFF. This chain connects TRBV7-2 to TRBJ2-1; 11 bases align to TRBD2. In germline, CDR1 is SGHTA, CDR2 FQGNSA. This CDR3 contains 15 residues. V shed 0 bases, J shed 6 bases, and the junction held 1 base outside the gene matches.

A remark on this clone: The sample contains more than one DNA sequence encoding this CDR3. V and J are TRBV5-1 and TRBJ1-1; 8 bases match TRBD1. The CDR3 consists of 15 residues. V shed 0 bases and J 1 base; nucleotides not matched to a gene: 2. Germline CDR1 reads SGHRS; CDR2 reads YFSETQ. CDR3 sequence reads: CASSLGDRGNTEAFF. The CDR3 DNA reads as TGCGCCAGCAGCTTGGGCGACAGGGGGAACACTGAAGCTTTCTTT.

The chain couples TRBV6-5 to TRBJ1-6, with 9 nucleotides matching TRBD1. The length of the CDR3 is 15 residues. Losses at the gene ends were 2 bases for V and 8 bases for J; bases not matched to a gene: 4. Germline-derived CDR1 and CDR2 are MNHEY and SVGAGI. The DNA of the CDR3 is TGTGCCAGCAGTTACGCGGGACAGGGTCATTCACCCCTCCACTTT. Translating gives CASSYAGQGHSPLHF.

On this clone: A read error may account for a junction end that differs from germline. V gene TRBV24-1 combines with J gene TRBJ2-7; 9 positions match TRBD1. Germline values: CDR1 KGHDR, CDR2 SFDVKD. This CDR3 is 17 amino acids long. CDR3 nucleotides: TGTGCCGCCAGTGATCAAGCTTCCGGGACAGGGTGGTACGAGCAGCACTTC. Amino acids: CAASDQASGTGWYEQHF.

CDR3 protein: CAWGPGQGSEQYF. CDR3 DNA: TGTGCCTGGGGCCCGGGACAGGGAAGCGAGCAGTACTTC. The chain has TRBV30 and TRBJ2-7; 9 bases align to TRBD1. Germline trimming cut 5 bases from V and 6 bases from J; bases unmatched to any gene: 8. The CDR3 contains 13 residues. The V gene's germline CDR1 is GTSNPN and CDR2 SVGIG (reference sequence). Complete variable domain (other parts from reference TRBV30 and TRBJ2-7): SQTIHQWPATLVQPVGSPLSLECTVEGTSNPNLYWYRQAAGRGLQLLFYSVGIGQISSEVPQNLSASRPQDRQFILSSKKLLLSDSGFYLCAWGPGQGSEQYFGPGTRLTVT.

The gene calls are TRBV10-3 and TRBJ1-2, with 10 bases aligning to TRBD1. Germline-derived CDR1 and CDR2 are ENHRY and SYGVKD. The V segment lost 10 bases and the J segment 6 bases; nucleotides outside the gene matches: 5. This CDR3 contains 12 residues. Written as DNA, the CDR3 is TGTGCCACCCGGGACAGGGGCGATGGCTACACCTTC. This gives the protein CATRDRGDGYTF.

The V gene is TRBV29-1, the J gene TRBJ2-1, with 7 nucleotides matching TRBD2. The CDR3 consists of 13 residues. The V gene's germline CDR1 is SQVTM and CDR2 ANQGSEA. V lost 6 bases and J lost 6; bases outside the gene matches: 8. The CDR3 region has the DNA TGCAGCGTCCGGACTAGGGTCAGCAATGAGCAGTTCTTC. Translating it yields CSVRTRVSNEQFF.